One sample yielded the 13 T cell receptor beta chains listed below, sequenced in a study of cytomegalovirus exposure and HLA in healthy donors. The PCR had 60 Vbeta and 13 Jbeta primers. TCRdb's copy holds only in-frame clones and misses some; the assay was immunoSEQ multiplex PCR. This sample has 170,000 or so clones, with over 70% found just once. The specimen was PBMCs. Receptor source: a woman aged 25 to 39 in good health and CMV-seropositive.

This clone was picked up one time. V gene TRBV28 combines with J gene TRBJ2-7; D may be TRBD1 (6 bases). The CDR3 sequence is 14 residues long. V dropped 3 bases and J dropped 2 bases, with 11 bases sitting between them. Germline loops: CDR1 MDHEN, CDR2 SYDVKM. The CDR3 reads CASSFRQAPYEQYF. Here the CDR3 DNA reads TGTGCCAGCAGTTTCCGACAGGCCCCCTACGAGCAGTACTTC.

This chain uses TRBV27 with TRBJ1-3; unclear D gene. Germline CDR1 MNHEY, CDR2 SMNVEV (reference sequence). Trimming stripped 2 bases from V and 4 bases from J, with 12 bases between. The CDR3 is made up of 15 amino acids. CDR3 DNA: TGTGCCAGCAGTTTAACGTGGTTGGCAGGAAACACCATATATTTT. Protein product: CASSLTWLAGNTIYF.

This clone was counted only a few times. The chain recombines TRBV5-1 with TRBJ1-1; 7 bases line up with TRBD1. J gave up 3 bases and V 0 bases, and 8 bases lay outside the gene matches. Germline V gives CDR1 SGHRS, CDR2 YFSETQ. CDR3 length: 16 amino acids. The CDR3 region is CASSLAPQGSDTEAFF. CDR3 DNA sequence: TGCGCCAGCAGCTTGGCCCCACAGGGGTCGGACACTGAAGCTTTCTTT.

The V call is TRBV10-3, the J call TRBJ1-1; D not resolved. CDR3 length: 14 residues. The V gene lost 4 bases and the J gene lost 0 bases, with 9 bases spanning the gap. CDR1 ENHRY and CDR2 SYGVKD come from the germline V gene. The CDR3 bases are TGTGCCATCAGTGGACAACCTATGAACACTGAAGCTTTCTTT. Translating it yields CAISGQPMNTEAFF.

Only one count was recorded for this clone. V gene TRBV28 combines with J gene TRBJ1-1; D gene unclear. Germline V gives CDR1 MDHEN, CDR2 SYDVKM. Trimming cost V 5 bases and J 5 bases, with 18 bases left between them. This CDR3 is built from 15 residues. The CDR3 DNA reads TGTGCCAGCAGTACCCGGTCCTGGGGAGGGACTGAAGCTTTCTTT. It specifies CASSTRSWGGTEAFF.

The rearrangement joins TRBV30 to TRBJ2-1; 8 bases map to TRBD2. The germline CDR1 and CDR2 sequences are GTSNPN and SVGIG (reference sequence). This CDR3 is built from 15 residues. Trimming cost V 5 bases and J 3 bases; bases outside gene matches: 9. CDR3 loop: CAWALGLADYNEQFF. CDR3 bases: TGTGCCTGGGCCCTCGGACTAGCAGACTACAATGAGCAGTTCTTC.

The chain is built from TRBV6-5 and TRBJ1-1; no definite D call. The V and J ends lost 2 bases and 4 bases respectively, with 11 bases between them. Germline V gene sequence: CDR1 MNHEY, CDR2 SVGAGI. This CDR3 is built from 14 residues. This CDR3 is CASSYHSGGTEAFF. The CDR3 nucleotides are TGTGCCAGCAGTTACCACAGCGGTGGCACTGAAGCTTTCTTT.

V gene TRBV19 combines with J gene TRBJ2-7; D might be TRBD2 (5 bases). Germline lookup yields CDR1 LNHDA and CDR2 SQIVND (reference sequence). Trimming stripped 5 bases from V and 4 bases from J, with 15 bases between. The CDR3 length is 14 residues. For the CDR3, the DNA is TGTGCCAGTAGTCCTCTTGGAGGCGCGTACGAGCAGTACTTC. It yields the protein CASSPLGGAYEQYF.

V usage is TRBV5-1 and J usage is TRBJ2-3; D not certain. The CDR3 totals 16 residues. V lost 0 bases to trimming and J lost 3 bases, with 14 bases between them. Germline V lookup: CDR1 SGHRS, CDR2 YFSETQ. CDR3 DNA sequence: TGCGCCAGCAGCTTGGCCCCGGGTCAATCGACAGATACGCAGTATTTT. Translated, it gives CASSLAPGQSTDTQYF.

The chain carries TRBV10-3 and TRBJ2-1; TRBD2 matches 9 bases. Per the germline V gene, CDR1 is ENHRY and CDR2 is SYGVKD. The CDR3 is 16 amino acids. Trimming cost V 0 bases and J 3 bases; bases outside gene matches: 3. The CDR3, as DNA: TGTGCCATCAGTGAGTCGACGACTAGCGGCTACAATGAGCAGTTCTTC. It is translated as CAISESTTSGYNEQFF.

V gene TRBV28 combines with J gene TRBJ1-2; no reliable D call. The CDR3 length is 14 residues. V gave up 4 bases and J gave up 2 bases, with 11 bases separating them. Germline assignment: CDR1 MDHEN and CDR2 SYDVKM. CDR3 sequence reads: CASSSSRPNYGYTF. In DNA form, the CDR3 reads TGTGCCAGCAGTTCTAGCAGACCCAACTATGGCTACACCTTC.

The chain links TRBV6-4 to TRBJ2-1; 10 positions match TRBD2. The germline gives CDR1 MRHNA, CDR2 SNTAGT. This CDR3 has 16 amino acids. V gave up 0 bases and J gave up 7 bases; unmatched junction bases: 6. CDR3 coding DNA: TGTGCCAGCAGTGACTCGATATCTAGCGGGAGTAATGAGCAGTTCTTC. The encoded protein is CASSDSISSGSNEQFF.

As DNA, the CDR3 is TGCAGCTTAGGAGGCATCGGACAGGGATATGGCTACACCTTC. This encodes CSLGGIGQGYGYTF. The chain recombines TRBV29-1 with TRBJ1-2; 8 bases are a match to TRBD1. Germline V CDR1 and CDR2: SQVTM, ANQGSEA. V lost 8 bases and J lost 5; bases outside the gene matches: 13. The CDR3 consists of 14 residues. Filled out from reference TRBV29-1 and TRBJ1-2, the complete variable domain reads SAVISQKPSRDICQRGTSLTIQCQVDSQVTMMFWYRQQPGQSLTLIATANQGSEATYESGFVIDKFPISRPNLTFSTLTVSNMSPEDSSIYLCSLGGIGQGYGYTFGSGTRLTVV.